The 10 T cell receptor beta chains below all came from one sample that was sequenced in a study of identical twins. TCRdb reprocessed the 5' RACE reads with MiXCR, giving one entry per CDR3 protein. Found here are approximately 230,000 distinct CDR3 sequences, around 15% of them singletons; the top ten hold approximately 8.8%. The specimen was memory (CD45RO+) T cells sorted from blood. Receptors were obtained from a woman between 18 and 30 years old in good health.

This clonotype was picked up a small number of times. The chain uses TRBV12-3 or TRBV12-4 and TRBJ1-5; 7 bases line up with TRBD1. The CDR3 has 13 amino acids. J lost 7 bases, V lost 8 bases, and 8 bases had no gene match. This chain's CDR3 is CASSEGGVQPQHF. CDR3 coding DNA: TGTGCCAGCTCTGAAGGGGGCGTGCAGCCCCAGCATTTT.

This clonotype was seen repeatedly, ten times or more. CDR3 residues: CASRQLFWKYGYTF. CDR3 nucleotide sequence: TGTGCCAGCAGACAACTGTTCTGGAAATATGGCTACACCTTC. The chain combines TRBV21-1 with TRBJ1-2. TRBV21-1 has pseudogene status. There are 14 residues in the CDR3.

This clonotype was observed a handful of times. The chain uses TRBV5-6 and TRBJ2-1; D is unresolved. This CDR3 has 13 amino acids. Trimming pared 4 bases from V and 6 bases from J, leaving 11 bases between. Germline CDR1 SGHDT, CDR2 YYEEEE. CDR3 sequence: CASSLGVGNEQFF. CDR3 sequence (DNA): TGTGCCAGCAGCCTAGGCGTGGGCAATGAGCAGTTCTTC.

DNA for the CDR3: TGTGCCAGCAGCTTAGCCCCCGGGCTTGCGGATGAGCAGTTCTTC. This codes for CASSLAPGLADEQFF. This chain connects TRBV7-9 to TRBJ2-1, with D unclear. V lost 0 bases and J lost 8, with 14 bases in between. CDR1 and CDR2 (germline): SEHNR, FQNEAQ (reference sequence). This CDR3 is built from 15 residues.

In this sample, this clonotype turned up many times. J is TRBJ2-5 and V is TRBV5-4; TRBD2 might be the D (6 bases). This CDR3 is 14 amino acids long. Germline lookup yields CDR1 SGHNT and CDR2 YYREEE (reference sequence). Trimming took 4 bases from V and 1 from J, leaving 11 bases between them. The CDR3 coding sequence is TGTGCCAGCAGCCCTAGGACTACCCAAGAGACCCAGTACTTC. Translated: CASSPRTTQETQYF.

This sequence joins TRBV20-1 and TRBJ2-7; D ambiguous. The V gene lost 6 bases and the J gene lost 0 bases, with 12 bases spanning the gap. The germline V gene has CDR1 DFQATT and CDR2 SNEGSKA (reference sequence). This CDR3 region has 13 residues. CDR3 sequence reads: CSARTGGSYEQYF. The DNA for the CDR3 is TGCAGTGCGCGGACGGGCGGCTCCTACGAGCAGTACTTC.

This chain's CDR3 is CSASDSGGTKETQYF. CDR3 sequence (DNA): TGCAGTGCTAGCGATAGCGGGGGGACCAAAGAGACCCAGTACTTC. The chain employs TRBV20-1 and TRBJ2-5, with 10 bases that match TRBD2. V lost 3 bases, J lost 3 bases, and 7 bases stayed unmatched. Germline V CDR1 and CDR2: DFQATT, SNEGSKA (reference sequence). The CDR3 is 15 residues long.

This clonotype has ten or more counts. This chain joins TRBV12-3 or TRBV12-4 and TRBJ2-1; perhaps D is TRBD1 or TRBD2 (5 bases each). V dropped 6 bases and J dropped 5 bases, with 11 bases sitting between them. There are 13 residues in the CDR3. CDR3 region: CASSRDRNNEQFF. CDR3 sequence (DNA): TGTGCCAGCAGCCGGGACCGAAACAATGAGCAGTTCTTC.

This clonotype was seen more than once but under ten times. The chain recombines TRBV7-9 with TRBJ2-1, with 8 bases that match TRBD2. J lost 4 bases, V lost 4 bases, and 6 bases had no gene match. Germline CDR1 reads SEHNR; CDR2 reads FQNEAQ (reference sequence). The length of the CDR3 is 15 residues. The CDR3 nucleotides read TGTGCCAGCAGCTCCCGGGAGGGCCTGTACAATGAGCAGTTCTTC. Translated: CASSSREGLYNEQFF. The whole variable domain, remainder taken from reference TRBV7-9 and TRBJ2-1, is DTGVSQNPRHKITKRGQNVTFRCDPISEHNRLYWYRQTLGQGPEFLTYFQNEAQLEKSRLLSDRFSAERPKGSFSTLEIQRTEQGDSAMYLCASSSREGLYNEQFFGPGTRLTVL.

This clonotype has at least ten counts. The J gene is TRBJ2-1, the V gene TRBV20-1; D is possibly TRBD2 (6 bases). Germline V lookup: CDR1 DFQATT, CDR2 SNEGSKA (reference sequence). V was shortened by 1 base and J by 5 bases, with 12 bases between the two germline ends. This CDR3 comprises 14 residues. As DNA, the CDR3 is TGCAGTGCTAGAGGGCCGGGACTTAACAATGAGCAGTTCTTC. Amino acid sequence: CSARGPGLNNEQFF.